These 25 T cell receptor beta chains share one sample of origin, sequenced in a study of T cell responses to AZD1222 COVID-19 vaccine. Clones were sequenced by immunoSEQ multiplex PCR, and TCRdb holds only the in-frame ones, with some missing. Of more than 85,000 clones listed, about 88% are singletons. This sample comprised peripheral blood, obtained 28 days after the second AZD1222 dose. The receptors were sampled from an adult who received the AZD1222 COVID-19 vaccine.

The chain joins TRBV5-1 to TRBJ2-7; possibly TRBD2 for D (6 bases). The CDR3 is made up of 16 amino acids. Germline CDR1 and CDR2: SGHRS and YFSETQ. V lost 3 bases to trimming and J lost 5 bases, with 21 bases between them. The CDR3: CASSSLARTTRDEQYF. The CDR3, as DNA: TGCGCCAGCAGCTCCCTCGCCCGGACTACCAGAGACGAGCAGTACTTC.

This sequence joins TRBV7-8 and TRBJ2-5; 7 bases line up with TRBD1. Germline-derived CDR1 and CDR2 are SGHVS and FQNEAQ. There are 13 residues in the CDR3. V shed 3 bases, J shed 3 bases, and the junction held 1 base outside the gene matches. In nucleotides, the CDR3 is TGTGCCAGCAGCTTGGGGACAGAAGAGACCCAGTACTTC. This gives the protein CASSLGTEETQYF. The complete variable domain, with remaining parts taken from reference TRBV7-8 and TRBJ2-5, reads GAGVSQSPRYKVAKRGQDVALRCDPISGHVSLFWYQQALGQGPEFLTYFQNEAQLDKSGLPSDRFFAERPEGSVSTLKIQRTQQEDSAVYLCASSLGTEETQYFGPGTRLLVL.

There are a few counts of this clone. The chain couples TRBV29-1 to TRBJ1-5; 9 nucleotides match TRBD1. V was pared by 4 bases and J by 4 bases, with 8 bases of the junction left unmatched. Per the germline V gene, CDR1 is SQVTM and CDR2 is ANQGSEA. CDR3 size: 15 residues. In DNA, the CDR3 is TGCAGCGTTGGGTTCGGGACAGGGCAAAATCAGCCCCAGCATTTT. Protein sequence: CSVGFGTGQNQPQHF.

The chain is built from TRBV25-1 and TRBJ2-3, with TRBD2 matching 10 bases. CDR3 length equals 15 residues. Germline V gene sequence: CDR1 MGHDK, CDR2 SYGVNS. Unmatched junction bases numbered 8, after V lost 6 bases and J lost 5 bases. The CDR3 DNA is TGTGCCAGCAGGGAGCGGGAGGGCCGGATAGATACGCAGTATTTT. This sequence encodes CASREREGRIDTQYF.

In regard to this clone: Additional DNA sequences in this sample encode the identical CDR3. V usage is TRBV3-1 (or the pseudogene TRBV3-2) and J usage is TRBJ2-5; the match to TRBD2 covers 14 bases. Per the germline V gene, CDR1 is LGHDT and CDR2 is YNNKEL (reference sequence). V dropped 4 bases and J dropped 5; count of bases not matched to a gene: 3. The CDR3 has 15 amino acids. The CDR3 DNA reads as TGTGCCAGCAGCCTACGGACTAGCGGGGGGGAGACCCAGTACTTC. This codes for CASSLRTSGGETQYF.

This clone appeared a few times. J is TRBJ1-1 and V is TRBV7-3; the D gene is possibly TRBD1 (5 bases). Germline values: CDR1 SGHTA, CDR2 FQGTGA. The V and J ends lost 0 bases and 11 bases respectively, with 13 bases between them. The CDR3 loop spans 13 amino acids. The CDR3 here is CASSLTGGRGAFF. As DNA, the CDR3 is TGTGCCAGCAGCTTAACTGGGGGTAGAGGTGCTTTCTTT.

In nucleotides, the CDR3 is TGTGCCAGCAGCTCACCAGCGAACACTGAAGCTTTCTTT. It is translated as CASSSPANTEAFF. The rearrangement uses TRBV7-9 and TRBJ1-1; the D is unclear. The CDR3 is made up of 13 amino acids. Trimming shortened V by 4 bases and J by 1 base, and 7 bases separated the two germline ends. Per germline, CDR1 SEHNR and CDR2 FQNEAQ (reference sequence).

The chain is built from TRBV6-4 and TRBJ1-5; TRBD1 might be the D (5 bases). Germline V lookup: CDR1 MRHNA, CDR2 SNTAGT. V was shortened by 3 bases and J by 2 bases, with 8 bases between the two germline ends. The CDR3 covers 14 residues. In nucleotides, the CDR3 is TGTGCCAGCAGTGAACAGGCGGGCAATCAGCCCCAGCATTTT. This translates into CASSEQAGNQPQHF.

The rearrangement uses TRBV7-9 and TRBJ2-2, with unresolved D. The length of the CDR3 is 13 residues. CDR1 SEHNR and CDR2 FQNEAQ come from the germline V gene (reference sequence). Trimming pared 1 base from V and 4 bases from J, leaving 4 bases between. The CDR3, as DNA: TGTGCCAGCAGCTTAGAAAGCACCGGGGAGCTGTTTTTT. It yields the protein CASSLESTGELFF. The full variable domain, rest sourced from reference TRBV7-9 and TRBJ2-2, is DTGVSQNPRHKITKRGQNVTFRCDPISEHNRLYWYRQTLGQGPEFLTYFQNEAQLEKSRLLSDRFSAERPKGSFSTLEIQRTEQGDSAMYLCASSLESTGELFFGEGSRLTVL.

The chain has TRBV6-5 and TRBJ1-5; the match to TRBD1 covers 7 bases. Unmatched junction bases numbered 6, after V lost 8 bases and J lost 5 bases. This CDR3 contains 13 residues. Germline V lookup: CDR1 MNHEY, CDR2 SVGAGI. The CDR3 nucleotides read TGTGCCAGCGGGACAGATACTTATCAGCCCCAGCATTTT. Its translation: CASGTDTYQPQHF.

V gene TRBV19 combines with J gene TRBJ1-4; D unclear. Germline V gene sequence: CDR1 LNHDA, CDR2 SQIVND (reference sequence). V lost 10 bases and J 0 bases, leaving 12 bases between the germline ends. The CDR3 spans 14 residues. The CDR3 DNA reads as TGTGCCACTGGCGGGGTAGCAACTAATGAAAAACTGTTTTTT. It specifies CATGGVATNEKLFF.

This chain links TRBV6-5 with TRBJ1-1, with D maybe TRBD1 (6 bases). Germline CDR1 MNHEY, CDR2 SVGAGI. V lost 2 bases to trimming and J lost 5 bases, with 9 bases between them. This CDR3 spans 13 amino acids. This CDR3 reads CASSYGGGTEAFF. In nucleotides, the CDR3 is TGTGCCAGCAGTTACGGAGGGGGGACTGAAGCTTTCTTT.

This chain joins TRBV10-1 and TRBJ2-7; 9 bases line up with TRBD2. The CDR3 has 15 amino acids. CDR1 and CDR2 from the germline V gene are WNHNN and SYGVQD (reference sequence). The CDR3 sequence: CAAKGRGRATYEQYF. CDR3 DNA: TGCGCGGCTAAGGGGCGCGGGAGGGCCACATACGAGCAGTACTTC.

The chain recombines TRBV3-1 (or the pseudogene TRBV3-2) with TRBJ2-5; D not certain. This CDR3 has 15 residues. V lost 0 bases to trimming and J lost 1 base, with 9 bases between them. Germline V gene lookup returns CDR1 LGHDT and CDR2 YNNKEL (reference sequence). In DNA form, the CDR3 reads TGTGCCAGCAGCCAAGATCAAGGACCCCAAGAGACCCAGTACTTC. This gives the protein CASSQDQGPQETQYF.

The genes are TRBV5-1 and TRBJ2-7; D gene unclear. The CDR3 loop spans 15 amino acids. Per germline, CDR1 SGHRS and CDR2 YFSETQ. Between the trimmed V and J ends, which lost 0 bases and 6 bases, there was a span of 16 bases. CDR3 protein: CASSLGTYQVSEQYF. DNA of the CDR3: TGCGCCAGCAGCTTGGGTACTTACCAGGTCTCCGAGCAGTACTTC.

The CDR3 is CASSTTSIEAFF. DNA of the CDR3: TGTGCCAGCAGCACCACAAGTATTGAAGCTTTCTTT. This chain uses TRBV28 with TRBJ1-1; D call uncertain. Germline assignment: CDR1 MDHEN and CDR2 SYDVKM. V shed 6 bases and J shed 7 bases, with 12 bases lying between them. The CDR3 has 12 amino acids.

V usage is TRBV7-9 and J usage is TRBJ1-1, with D unclear. The CDR3 consists of 14 residues. CDR1 and CDR2 (germline): SEHNR, FQNEAQ (reference sequence). With 2 bases removed from V and 0 bases from J, the gap between germline ends came to 7 bases. The CDR3 region is CASSLKRLNTEAFF. The CDR3 DNA reads TGTGCCAGCAGCTTAAAACGGTTGAACACTGAAGCTTTCTTT. Based on the CDR3 plus reference TRBV7-9 and TRBJ1-1, the full variable domain is DTGVSQNPRHKITKRGQNVTFRCDPISEHNRLYWYRQTLGQGPEFLTYFQNEAQLEKSRLLSDRFSAERPKGSFSTLEIQRTEQGDSAMYLCASSLKRLNTEAFFGQGTRLTVV.

This clone was recorded a few times. This sequence joins TRBV7-2 and TRBJ1-4; D is ambiguous. CDR1 is SGHTA, CDR2 FQGNSA, per germline. The CDR3 has 15 amino acids. V was trimmed by 5 bases and J by 0 bases, leaving 10 bases between them. As DNA, the CDR3 is TGTGCCAGCAGCCCCTCCAGAGCAACTAATGAAAAACTGTTTTTT. It specifies CASSPSRATNEKLFF. Together with reference TRBV7-2 and TRBJ1-4, the CDR3 gives the full variable domain: GAGVSQSPSNKVTEKGKDVELRCDPISGHTALYWYRQSLGQGLEFLIYFQGNSAPDKSGLPSDRFSAERTGGSVSTLTIQRTQQEDSAVYLCASSPSRATNEKLFFGSGTQLSVL.

This clone was recorded many times. The genes are TRBV5-6 and TRBJ1-2, with 7 bases lining up with TRBD1. Unmatched junction bases numbered 4, after V lost 8 bases and J lost 3 bases. The CDR3 sequence is 12 residues long. Germline CDR1 reads SGHDT; CDR2 reads YYEEEE. This CDR3 reads CASGTGDYGYTF. As DNA, the CDR3 is TGTGCCAGTGGAACAGGGGACTATGGCTACACCTTC.

V usage is TRBV11-3 and J usage is TRBJ2-2; D possibly corresponds to TRBD2 (6 bases). CDR3 length: 15 residues. Looked up from germline, CDR1 is SGHNT and CDR2 is YENEEA. Trimming removed 5 bases at V and 4 bases at J, with 14 bases between. The CDR3 here is CASSPGAGTTGELFF. Here the CDR3 DNA reads TGTGCCAGCAGCCCAGGCGCGGGGACCACCGGGGAGCTGTTTTTT.

The rearrangement uses TRBV11-1 and TRBJ2-3, with no clear D. Per germline, CDR1 SGHAT and CDR2 FQDESV (reference sequence). V lost 3 bases and J lost 1, with 11 bases in between. The CDR3 consists of 15 residues. CDR3 amino acids: CASSFGRSRTDTQYF. The CDR3, as DNA: TGTGCCAGCAGCTTTGGCCGTTCCCGCACAGATACGCAGTATTTT.

The gene calls are TRBV9 and TRBJ1-1; 11 nucleotides agree with TRBD1. V gave up 3 bases and J gave up 5 bases; unmatched junction bases: 6. This CDR3 is built from 15 residues. Germline CDR1 is SGDLS and CDR2 is YYNGEE. The CDR3 coding sequence is TGTGCCAGCAGCGCGGGTGGACAGGGGGCGACTGAAGCTTTCTTT. This sequence encodes CASSAGGQGATEAFF.

The CDR3 DNA follows: TGTGCCAGCAGCCAAGAAGGGGGGGCCTTTTTCACGCAGTATTTT. Its protein is CASSQEGGAFFTQYF. The chain is built from TRBV3-1 (or the pseudogene TRBV3-2) and TRBJ2-3; D might be TRBD2 (7 bases). This CDR3 has 15 amino acids. Germline CDR1 reads LGHDT; CDR2 reads YNNKEL (reference sequence). Trimming shortened V by 0 bases and J by 9 bases, and 16 bases separated the two germline ends.

The chain combines TRBV3-1 (or the pseudogene TRBV3-2) with TRBJ2-5; D uncertain. Trimming stripped 4 bases from V and 3 bases from J, with 15 bases between. The germline gives CDR1 LGHDT, CDR2 YNNKEL (reference sequence). This CDR3 has 15 residues. This CDR3 is CASSPSSSAKETQYF. The CDR3 nucleotides are TGTGCCAGCAGCCCCAGCTCAAGCGCCAAAGAGACCCAGTACTTC.

V and J are TRBV4-1 and TRBJ1-4; D gene uncertain. The CDR3 spans 17 residues. Per the germline V gene, CDR1 is MGHRA and CDR2 is YSYEKL. V shed 0 bases and J shed 7 bases, with 18 bases lying between them. CDR3 amino acids: CASSQDRSRQLSEKLFF. CDR3 sequence (DNA): TGCGCCAGCAGCCAAGATCGATCACGCCAACTGAGTGAAAAACTGTTTTTT.